These T cell receptor beta chains were read from a single sample in a study of blood T cell repertoires in COVID-19. The repertoire was sequenced with immunoSEQ multiplex PCR; TCRdb's copy has only in-frame clones and lacks some. The sample has around 72,000 clones, 75% to 95% seen once. Sequencing was performed on peripheral blood. Receptors were obtained from a human donor with active COVID-19. The donor label of this sample is uncertain. The CDR3 runs from the conserved cysteine through the conserved F or W. A D gene is named only where the DNA matches it firmly. Clone size is shown for a subset of rows, as once, few, many or a class of expanded clone.

d_gene,abundance,j_gene,v_gene,CDR3aa,CDR3nt
.,.,TRBJ2-7,TRBV7-2,CASSVDGASGFQYF,TGTGCCAGCAGCGTAGATGGGGCATCGGGTTTCCAGTACTTC
.,.,TRBJ2-2,TRBV6-5,CASSFGYTGELFF,TGTGCCAGCAGCTTCGGGTACACCGGGGAGCTGTTTTTT
TRBD2,.,TRBJ2-1,TRBV10-3,CAITGEGREQFF,TGTGCCATCACCGGGGAGGGGCGCGAGCAGTTCTTC
TRBD2,.,TRBJ2-5,TRBV5-1,CASSLGVAGFQETQYF,TGCGCCAGCAGCTTGGGGGTAGCGGGGTTCCAAGAGACCCAGTACTTC
TRBD1,.,TRBJ1-6,TRBV5-8,CASSLGVAGGWSPLHF,TGTGCCAGCAGCTTGGGCGTGGCAGGGGGTTGGTCACCCCTCCACTTT
.,.,TRBJ2-1,TRBV6-5,CASSYSVRSSYNEQFF,TGTGCCAGCAGTTACTCTGTCCGGAGCTCCTACAATGAGCAGTTCTTC
.,.,TRBJ1-5,TRBV28,CASRARRTNQPQHF,TGTGCCAGCAGGGCTAGACGGACTAATCAGCCCCAGCATTTT
.,.,TRBJ2-5,TRBV28,CASSPMSSGEETQYF,TGTGCCAGCAGTCCAATGTCGTCAGGGGAAGAGACCCAGTACTTC
TRBD2,.,TRBJ2-1,TRBV28,CASSPAGLAGGPGSYNEQFF,TGTGCCAGCAGTCCCGCGGGACTAGCGGGAGGGCCGGGTTCCTACAATGAGCAGTTCTTC
TRBD1,once,TRBJ2-7,TRBV4-2,CASSQVTGGNEQYF,TGTGCCAGCAGCCAAGTGACAGGGGGCAACGAGCAGTACTTC
.,.,TRBJ2-3,TRBV3-1/TRBV3-2,CASSQESRGSSADTQYF,TGTGCCAGCAGCCAAGAATCAAGGGGGTCAAGCGCAGATACGCAGTATTTT
.,.,TRBJ2-7,TRBV10-1,CASSAHISYEQYF,TGCGCCAGCAGTGCGCACATTTCCTACGAGCAGTACTTC
TRBD1,.,TRBJ2-2,TRBV28,CASSLDKRGTGLTGELFF,TGTGCCAGCAGCTTAGATAAAAGAGGGACAGGGCTCACCGGGGAGCTGTTTTTT
TRBD1,.,TRBJ1-1,TRBV4-2,CASSQAETGTNTEAFF,TGTGCCAGCAGCCAAGCGGAGACAGGGACGAACACTGAAGCTTTCTTT
.,once,TRBJ2-5,TRBV2,CASSAEGLMSETQYF,TGTGCCAGCAGTGCCGAGGGTCTTATGTCAGAGACCCAGTACTTC
TRBD1,.,TRBJ2-3,TRBV6-5,CASRRTGIDTQYF,TGTGCCAGCAGGCGGACAGGGATCGATACGCAGTATTTT
TRBD1,.,TRBJ1-5,TRBV7-2,CASSSDRVNQPQHF,TGTGCCAGCAGCTCAGACAGGGTGAATCAGCCCCAGCATTTT
.,.,TRBJ1-2,TRBV4-3,CASSQEGSDLNYGYTF,TGCGCCAGCAGCCAAGAAGGTAGCGATCTAAACTATGGCTACACCTTC
.,once,TRBJ2-4,TRBV7-6,CASWLRGPASAKNIQYF,TGTGCCAGCTGGTTAAGAGGGCCAGCTTCGGCCAAAAACATTCAGTACTTC
TRBD2,.,TRBJ2-3,TRBV5-1,CASSGGLAGTDTQYF,TGCGCCAGCAGCGGGGGACTAGCGGGAACAGATACGCAGTATTTT
TRBD1,.,TRBJ1-6,TRBV5-1,CASSLGQAPNSPLHF,TGCGCCAGCAGCTTAGGACAGGCTCCGAATTCACCCCTCCACTTT
TRBD1,.,TRBJ1-4,TRBV6-1,CASSETGDEKLFF,TGTGCCAGCAGTGAAACAGGGGACGAAAAACTGTTTTTT
TRBD2,once,TRBJ2-7,TRBV6-5,CASSYGTSGRVEQYF,TGTGCCAGCAGTTACGGTACTAGCGGGAGAGTCGAGCAGTACTTC